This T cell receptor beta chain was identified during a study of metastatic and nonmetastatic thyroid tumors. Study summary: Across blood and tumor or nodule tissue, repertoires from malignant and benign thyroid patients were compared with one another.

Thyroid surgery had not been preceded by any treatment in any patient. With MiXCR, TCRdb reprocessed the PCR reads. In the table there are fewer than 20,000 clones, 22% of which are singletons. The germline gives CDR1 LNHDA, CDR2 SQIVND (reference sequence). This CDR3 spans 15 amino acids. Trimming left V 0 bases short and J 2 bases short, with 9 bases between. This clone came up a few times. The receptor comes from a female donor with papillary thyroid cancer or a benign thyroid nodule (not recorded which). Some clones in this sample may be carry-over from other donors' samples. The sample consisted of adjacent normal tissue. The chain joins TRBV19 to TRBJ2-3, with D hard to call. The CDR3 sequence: CASSIEHHPTDTQYF. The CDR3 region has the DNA TGTGCCAGTAGTATAGAACACCACCCCACAGATACGCAGTATTTT.